This T cell receptor beta chain was sequenced during a study of OX40 agonist ivuxolimab in advanced cancers. Study information: In this trial design, patients received ivuxolimab intravenously at 0.01 to 10 mg/kg every 2 weeks.

V dropped 1 base and J dropped 1; count of bases not matched to a gene: 0. Germline values: CDR1 SGDLS, CDR2 YYNGEE. The CDR3 totals 14 residues. The method was immunoSEQ multiplex PCR; TCRdb's version includes in-frame clones alone and lacks a portion of them. The sample lists about 30,000 clones, under 85% occurring once. This TCR came from an adult with an advanced solid tumor such as melanoma, head and neck, liver or kidney cancer. Sequencing used CD4+ or CD8+ T cells sorted from blood, obtained in a trial of the OX40 agonist ivuxolimab. The V gene is TRBV9, the J gene TRBJ2-3, with TRBD1 identical over 7 bases. The CDR3 loop is CASSVQGGTDTQYF. CDR3 sequence (DNA): TGTGCCAGCAGCGTACAGGGGGGCACAGATACGCAGTATTTT. The full variable domain, in which reference TRBV9 and TRBJ2-3 provide the parts outside the CDR3, is DSGVTQTPKHLITATGQRVTLRCSPRSGDLSVYWYQQSLDQGLQFLIQYYNGEERAKGNILERFSAQQFPDLHSELNLSSLELGDSALYFCASSVQGGTDTQYFGPGTRLTVL.